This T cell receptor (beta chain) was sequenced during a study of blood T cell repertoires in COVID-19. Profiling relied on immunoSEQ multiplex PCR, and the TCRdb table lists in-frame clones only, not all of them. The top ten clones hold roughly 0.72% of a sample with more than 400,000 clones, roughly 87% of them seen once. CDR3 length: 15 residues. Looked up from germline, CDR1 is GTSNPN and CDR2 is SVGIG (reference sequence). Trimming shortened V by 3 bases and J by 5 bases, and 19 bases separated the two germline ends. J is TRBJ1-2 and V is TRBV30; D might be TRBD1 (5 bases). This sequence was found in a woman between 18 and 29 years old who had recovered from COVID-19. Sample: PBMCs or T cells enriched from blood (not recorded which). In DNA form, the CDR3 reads TGTGCCTGGAGCCGGGGGACCCCGGGAGAGTATGGCTACACCTTC. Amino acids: CAWSRGTPGEYGYTF.